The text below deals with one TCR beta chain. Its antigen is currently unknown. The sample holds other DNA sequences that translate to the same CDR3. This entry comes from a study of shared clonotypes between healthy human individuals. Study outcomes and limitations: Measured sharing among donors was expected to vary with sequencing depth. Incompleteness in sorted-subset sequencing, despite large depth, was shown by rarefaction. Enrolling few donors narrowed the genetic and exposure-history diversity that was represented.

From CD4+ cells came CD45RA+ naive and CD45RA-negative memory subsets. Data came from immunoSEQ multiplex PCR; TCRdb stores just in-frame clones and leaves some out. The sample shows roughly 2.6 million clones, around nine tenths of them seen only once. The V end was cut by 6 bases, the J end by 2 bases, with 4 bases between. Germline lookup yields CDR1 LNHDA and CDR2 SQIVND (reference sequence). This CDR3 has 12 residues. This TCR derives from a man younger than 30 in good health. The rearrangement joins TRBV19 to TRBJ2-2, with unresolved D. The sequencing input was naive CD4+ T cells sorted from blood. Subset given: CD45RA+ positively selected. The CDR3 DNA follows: TGTGCCAGTAGCTTTAACACCGGGGAGCTGTTTTTT. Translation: CASSFNTGELFF. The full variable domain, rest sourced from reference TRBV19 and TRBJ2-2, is DGGITQSPKYLFRKEGQNVTLSCEQNLNHDAMYWYRQDPGQGLRLIYYSQIVNDFQKGDIAEGYSVSREKKESFPLTVTSAQKNPTAFYLCASSFNTGELFFGEGSRLTVL.